What follows describes a single T cell receptor (beta chain). Its antigen is still unknown. The CDR3 contains 15 residues. Germline CDR1 and CDR2: SNHLY and FYNNEI. V was pared by 3 bases and J by 5 bases, with 11 bases between. The data derive from a study of cytomegalovirus exposure and HLA in healthy donors. The study, taken as a whole, reports: Trimming of TCR beta V- and J-genes showed a link, identified in a later analysis, to a missense DCLRE1C variant.

Vbeta (60) and Jbeta (13) primers were used in the PCR. Generated by immunoSEQ multiplex PCR, the TCRdb table keeps only in-frame clones and is missing some. The sample holds some 87,000 clones, roughly two thirds seen once. V is TRBV2 and J is TRBJ1-6; D is perhaps TRBD1 (5 bases). Sequencing was performed on PBMCs. This TCR derives from a woman between 50 and 59 years old in good health and CMV-seropositive. The CDR3 nucleotides read TGTGCCAGCAGTGAGTGGACAAAAAATAATTCACCCCTCCACTTT. Its protein product is CASSEWTKNNSPLHF.